This T cell receptor (beta chain) emerged from a study of neurological immune-mediated disorders (dated by TCRdb to about 2019). Turning to the overall study: Among the roughly 35 multiple sclerosis patients, approximately 31 had relapsing-remitting MS and 3 had secondary progressive MS. The cohort comprised about 68 subjects: approximately 15 HAM/TSP patients, 34 multiple sclerosis patients and around 20 healthy controls. Alongside PBMC samples, the set of about 100 TCR-beta libraries contained longitudinal samples, technical triplicates, and paired CD4+ and CD8+ T-cell subsets that had been sorted. Peripheral blood TCR-beta repertoires from HTLV-I-associated myelopathy (HAM/TSP) patients, multiple sclerosis patients and healthy controls were compared by UMI-based sequencing.

This clonotype came up many times. There is no known antigen for this receptor. No base quality values were provided; no much bigger clone lies one nucleotide off. Beyond this particular receptor, the publication reports: No identical CDR3 amino acid sequences were found to be shared among expanded clones across subjects, suggesting that TCR-beta repertoires were private in all groups. The highest TCR clonal expansion was observed in HAM/TSP patients, whereas the lowest was observed in MS patients, even when compared with healthy controls. No association of the MS cluster with clinical or MRI features was observed, and the need for larger cohorts was stated by the authors. In a phylogenetic analysis, the repertoires of 18 out of 34 MS patients fell into a single cluster of related CDR3 sequences, pointing to a possible signature at the repertoire level.

Libraries from unsorted PBMCs were made from 2 million PBMCs kept in RNAlater at -80 degrees C until RNA extraction. Multiple sclerosis patients were enrolled in a US clinical protocol under which disease progression was evaluated by magnetic resonance imaging. Peripheral blood was subjected to Ficoll-Hypaque density gradient centrifugation to isolate PBMCs, which were then cryopreserved in liquid nitrogen. Reading from cysteine to phenylalanine, the CDR3 counts 13 amino acids. Solely the CDR3 DNA is kept, with 39 bases framed from the first base. V is clipped by 4 bases and J by 3 bases, and the sequence between their germline boundaries is 10 bases long. Looking up the germline V gene yields CDR1 SGHRS and CDR2 YFSETQ. cDNA was synthesized by template-switch 5'RACE using a primer with a 10-nucleotide random unique molecular identifier that tagged each TCR transcript. Each sequencing run produced over 170 million TCR-beta sequences covering 15-18 subjects. Total RNA was extracted with the RNeasy kit. TCR-beta VDJ regions were amplified with primers for the TCR constant region and the 5'RACE anchor, using the KAPA Real-time Library Amplification kit. A first PCR added sample indexes and Illumina adaptors, after which a second PCR increased the library yield. After purification with Ampure beads, the TCR product of roughly 650 bp was size-selected on a 2% E-gel SizeSelection system. Before pooling, library quality was checked on a Bioanalyzer, concentration was measured with Qubit, and libraries were quantified with the Kapa Library Quantification kit. An Illumina HiSeq 2500 sequenced the libraries paired-end 2 x 150 bp. To increase sequence diversity, roughly 24-32% phiX was spiked into each library pool. In the paper's pipeline: Quality-filtered reads were processed with the UMI-based MiGEC pipeline, which removed over 75% of raw TCR sequences during error correction. IMGT germline references were used for alignment of VDJ genes, and clonotypes were defined by a unique CDR3 amino acid sequence together with V-J genes. Clonal expansion, Shannon diversity and CDR3 relatedness were evaluated with VDJtools (CalcPairwiseDistances, ClusterSamples), while phylogenetic trees were built in CLCbio workbench. Using coefficient-of-variation modelling across technical triplicates, the study counted a clone as expanded if it had at least 8 unique UMIs. The public reads were quality trimmed at Q25 with fastp and then assembled into clones with MiXCR by TCRdb, keeping productive beta chains. Here each entry gathers all rows of one CDR3 protein and keeps the most common genes and DNA. None of the V and J calls come from the authors' own analysis; TCRdb made them. In all, the sample holds under 90,000 distinct CDR3 sequences, and roughly 3.2% of those were seen once. The ten largest make up approximately 3% of the sample.

Sequencing was performed on PBMCs. Recombination linked TRBV5-1 to TRBJ1-2, with the D segment identity uncertain. The receptor's source is a woman between 45 and 60 years old with multiple sclerosis. The encoded CDR3 is CASSDDGDYGYTF. The DNA sequence is as follows: TGCGCCAGCAGCGACGACGGAGACTATGGCTACACCTTC.